The rows below give T cell receptor beta chains drawn from one sample of a study of blood T cell repertoires in COVID-19. Generated by immunoSEQ multiplex PCR, the TCRdb table keeps only in-frame clones and is missing some. Of about 250,000 clones listed, approximately 92% are singletons. What was sequenced was PBMCs or T cells enriched from blood (not recorded which). Every receptor here comes from a woman aged 18 to 35 who had recovered from COVID-19. Both conserved end residues are part of each CDR3. D genes are given only for firm matches. Clone size is not always given. Where it is, it says once, few, many or a class for expanded clones.

d_gene | abundance | j_gene | v_gene | CDR3aa | CDR3nt
. | . | TRBJ1-6 | TRBV28 | CASSPTGHRGESPLHF | TGTGCCAGCAGTCCCACCGGACACCGGGGGGAATCACCCCTCCACTTT
. | . | TRBJ2-3 | TRBV7-2 | CASSLAGATDTQYF | TGTGCCAGCAGCTTAGCGGGGGCCACAGATACGCAGTATTTT
. | once | TRBJ2-3 | TRBV7-9 | CASSSIPGTKLLDTQYF | TGTGCCAGCAGCTCGATCCCCGGGACAAAACTGCTGGATACGCAGTATTTT
TRBD1 | . | TRBJ1-3 | TRBV5-1 | CASSWTGYGNTIYF | TGCGCCAGCAGCTGGACAGGGTACGGAAACACCATATATTTT
. | . | TRBJ1-2 | TRBV29-1 | CSDNRQRDYGYTF | TGCAGCGATAACAGGCAACGGGACTATGGCTACACCTTC
. | . | TRBJ1-1 | TRBV5-4 | CASSTSQGSTEAFF | TGTGCCAGCAGCACCTCTCAGGGTAGCACTGAAGCTTTCTTT
TRBD1 | . | TRBJ2-3 | TRBV7-8 | CATQTGSTDTQYF | TGTGCCACCCAGACAGGGAGCACAGATACGCAGTATTTT
TRBD2 | . | TRBJ2-4 | TRBV11-2 | CASSPNSAQRGYF | TGTGCCAGCAGCCCAAACTCGGCCCAGCGGGGATACTTC
. | . | TRBJ1-1 | TRBV27 | CASSLSAGEAFF | TGTGCCAGCAGTTTATCGGCGGGCGAAGCTTTCTTT
. | . | TRBJ1-5 | TRBV18 | CASSPPGAGNQPQHF | TGTGCCAGCTCACCACCAGGGGCAGGAAATCAGCCCCAGCATTTT
TRBD2 | . | TRBJ2-5 | TRBV5-4 | CASSQAWAGEETQYF | TGTGCCAGCAGCCAGGCGTGGGCGGGGGAAGAGACCCAGTACTTC
TRBD1 | . | TRBJ1-4 | TRBV5-1 | CASSPGSGGNEKLFF | TGCGCCAGCAGTCCCGGGTCAGGGGGTAATGAAAAACTGTTTTTT
TRBD1 | . | TRBJ2-3 | TRBV2 | CASSWGQATDTQYF | TGTGCCAGCAGTTGGGGACAGGCCACAGATACGCAGTATTTT
. | . | TRBJ2-5 | TRBV7-2 | CASSLDSRKETQYF | TGTGCCAGCAGCTTAGATTCTAGAAAAGAGACCCAGTACTTC
. | . | TRBJ2-3 | TRBV6-2/TRBV6-3 | CASSLGHTDTQYF | TGTGCCAGCAGCCTTGGCCACACAGATACGCAGTATTTT
. | . | TRBJ2-1 | TRBV3-1/TRBV3-2 | CASSQDLSVKYNEQFF | TGTGCCAGCAGCCAAGATTTATCGGTCAAATACAATGAGCAGTTCTTC
. | . | TRBJ1-6 | TRBV9 | CASSVASGHRIWNSPLHF | TGTGCCAGCAGCGTAGCTAGTGGACACCGGATTTGGAATTCACCCCTCCACTTT
TRBD1 | . | TRBJ2-6 | TRBV28 | CASSPKWDRAIRTGANVLTF | TGTGCCAGCAGCCCCAAATGGGACAGGGCGATTAGGACTGGGGCCAACGTCCTGACTTTC
TRBD2 | . | TRBJ2-5 | TRBV15 | CATSRGGGGYQETQYF | TGTGCCACCAGCAGAGGAGGCGGGGGGTACCAAGAGACCCAGTACTTC
TRBD1 | . | TRBJ1-5 | TRBV10-3 | CAISPGDRANQPQHF | TGTGCCATCAGCCCCGGGGACAGGGCGAATCAGCCCCAGCATTTT
. | . | TRBJ2-1 | TRBV19 | CASSLLDRGVGNEQFF | TGTGCCAGTAGTCTCCTCGACAGAGGAGTAGGCAATGAGCAGTTCTTC
. | once | TRBJ2-7 | TRBV18 | CASSPYQDRPYEQYF | TGTGCCAGCTCACCTTACCAGGACAGACCCTACGAGCAGTACTTC
TRBD1 | . | TRBJ1-2 | TRBV4-1 | CASSQARGRNSHYGYTF | TGCGCCAGCAGCCAAGCCAGGGGGCGCAATTCTCACTATGGCTACACCTTC
. | . | TRBJ2-3 | TRBV19 | CASSDVARENTDTQYF | TGTGCCAGTAGTGACGTTGCCCGGGAGAACACAGATACGCAGTATTTT
. | once | TRBJ2-2 | TRBV5-5 | CASSSDGFTGANTGELFF | TGTGCCAGCAGCTCGGATGGGTTTACGGGAGCGAACACCGGGGAGCTGTTTTTT
. | . | TRBJ1-4 | TRBV7-7 | CASSPDLDRINEKLFF | TGTGCTAGCAGCCCGGACCTCGACAGGATTAATGAAAAACTGTTTTTT
. | . | TRBJ1-2 | TRBV4-1 | CASSQDFAGTNYGYTF | TGCGCCAGCAGCCAAGATTTCGCAGGTACTAACTATGGCTACACCTTC
. | . | TRBJ1-3 | TRBV5-1 | CASSHLGPPSGNTIYF | TGCGCCAGCAGTCACTTGGGGCCTCCCTCTGGAAACACCATATATTTT
. | . | TRBJ1-3 | TRBV6-5 | CASSRGSGNTIYF | TGTGCCAGCAGCAGGGGATCTGGAAACACCATATATTTT
. | . | TRBJ1-2 | TRBV12-3/TRBV12-4 | CASSFRGASGYTF | TGTGCCAGCAGTTTTCGGGGGGCGAGTGGCTACACCTTC
. | . | TRBJ1-4 | TRBV4-1 | CASSLRSGDEKLFF | TGCGCCAGCAGCCTCAGGTCCGGGGATGAAAAACTGTTTTTT
. | . | TRBJ2-6 | TRBV28 | CASSRTVAGANVLTF | TGTGCCAGCAGTAGGACAGTTGCTGGGGCCAACGTCCTGACTTTC
. | . | TRBJ1-1 | TRBV18 | CASSRQDNTQTSPMNTEAFF | TGTGCCAGCTCACGACAGGACAACACCCAAACTTCCCCGATGAACACTGAAGCTTTCTTT
. | . | TRBJ1-1 | TRBV6-1 | CASSVTNGPRQAPMNTEAFF | TGTGCCAGCAGTGTAACCAATGGGCCGCGACAGGCGCCTATGAACACTGAAGCTTTCTTT
. | . | TRBJ1-2 | TRBV10-2 | CASKTAYGYTF | TGCGCCAGCAAGACAGCCTATGGCTACACCTTC
. | . | TRBJ1-1 | TRBV6-6 | CASSYGRGMNTEAFF | TGTGCCAGCAGTTACGGGAGGGGGATGAACACTGAAGCTTTCTTT
. | . | TRBJ1-1 | TRBV19 | CASTRPGKDTEAFF | TGTGCCAGTACCCGCCCAGGGAAGGACACTGAAGCTTTCTTT
TRBD1 | once | TRBJ1-2 | TRBV27 | CASSFRFRGQAIYGYTF | TGTGCCAGCAGTTTTAGGTTTCGAGGACAGGCGATTTATGGCTACACCTTC
. | . | TRBJ1-2 | TRBV2 | CASSDAGNYGYTF | TGTGCCAGCAGTGACGCAGGGAACTATGGCTACACCTTC
. | . | TRBJ1-1 | TRBV20-1 | CSASSTEEAFF | TGCAGTGCTAGTTCGACAGAAGAAGCTTTCTTT
TRBD2 | . | TRBJ2-5 | TRBV5-1 | CASSPLPTSGGNGETQYF | TGCGCCAGCAGCCCGCTCCCGACTAGCGGGGGGAACGGAGAGACCCAGTACTTC
. | . | TRBJ2-7 | TRBV7-2 | CASSPYTDTYEQYF | TGTGCCAGCAGCCCTTACACCGATACCTACGAGCAGTACTTC
. | . | TRBJ1-1 | TRBV28 | CASGGWNTEAFF | TGTGCCAGCGGGGGGTGGAACACTGAAGCTTTCTTT
. | . | TRBJ1-5 | TRBV5-6 | CASSSLSQNQPQHF | TGTGCCAGCAGCTCCCTTTCACAGAATCAGCCCCAGCATTTT
TRBD2 | . | TRBJ2-5 | TRBV5-1 | CASSLEAGALRETQYF | TGCGCCAGCAGCTTGGAAGCGGGGGCCTTAAGGGAGACCCAGTACTTC
TRBD1 | . | TRBJ1-6 | TRBV28 | CASSTGERPLHF | TGTGCCAGCAGTACAGGGGAGAGACCCCTCCACTTT
TRBD1 | . | TRBJ1-5 | TRBV2 | CATQDRGGDQPQHF | TGTGCCACCCAGGACAGGGGCGGCGATCAGCCCCAGCATTTT
. | . | TRBJ1-5 | TRBV4-1 | CASSQDTLYSNQPQHF | TGCGCCAGCAGCCAAGATACTCTATATAGCAATCAGCCCCAGCATTTT
TRBD1 | . | TRBJ1-1 | TRBV3-1/TRBV3-2 | CASSQGQGWSTEAFF | TGTGCCAGCAGCCAAGGACAGGGCTGGTCCACTGAAGCTTTCTTT
. | . | TRBJ2-5 | TRBV21-1 | CASSKEGRGLQETQYF | TGTGCCAGCAGCAAGGAGGGCAGGGGGTTACAAGAGACCCAGTACTTC
. | few | TRBJ2-2 | TRBV4-2 | CASSQESTADTGELFF | TGTGCCAGCAGCCAAGAGTCAACAGCCGACACCGGGGAGCTGTTTTTT
. | . | TRBJ2-1 | TRBV14 | CASSQDGGGGEQFF | TGTGCCAGCAGCCAAGATGGGGGAGGAGGGGAGCAGTTCTTC
. | once | TRBJ1-5 | TRBV4-2 | CASSQVGGAIQPQHF | TGTGCCAGCAGCCAAGTTGGGGGCGCGATCCAGCCCCAGCATTTT
TRBD1 | . | TRBJ2-2 | TRBV15 | CATSRDLNRDRNTGELFF | TGTGCCACCAGCAGAGATCTCAACCGGGACAGGAACACCGGGGAGCTGTTTTTT
. | . | TRBJ1-5 | TRBV5-8 | CASSGRGEVQPQHF | TGTGCCAGCAGCGGGCGGGGGGAGGTTCAGCCCCAGCATTTT